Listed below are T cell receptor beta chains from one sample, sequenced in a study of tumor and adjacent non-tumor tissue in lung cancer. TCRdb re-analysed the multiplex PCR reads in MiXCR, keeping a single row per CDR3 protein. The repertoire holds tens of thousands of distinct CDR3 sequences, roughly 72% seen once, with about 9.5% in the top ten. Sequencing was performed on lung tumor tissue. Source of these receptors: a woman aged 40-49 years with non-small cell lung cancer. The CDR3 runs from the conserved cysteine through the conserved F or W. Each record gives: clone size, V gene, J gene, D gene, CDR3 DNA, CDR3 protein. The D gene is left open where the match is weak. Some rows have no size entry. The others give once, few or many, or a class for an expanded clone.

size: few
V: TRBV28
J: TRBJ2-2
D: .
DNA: TGTGCCAGCAGACCGCAAGGTATCGGGGAGCTGTTTTTT
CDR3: CASRPQGIGELFF

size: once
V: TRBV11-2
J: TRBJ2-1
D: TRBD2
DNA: TGTGCAAGTAGCTTAGGGCCACTAGCGCGGCGCAATGAGCAGTTCTTC
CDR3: CASSLGPLARRNEQFF

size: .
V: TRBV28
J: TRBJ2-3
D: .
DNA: TGTGCCGGCAGACGGCATGGGGAACCTAGCACGGATACGCAGTATTTT
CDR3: CAGRRHGEPSTDTQYF

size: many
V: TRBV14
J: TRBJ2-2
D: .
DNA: TGTGCCAGCAGCCAAGGCTACCAGACAACAGGGGAGCTGTTTTTT
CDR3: CASSQGYQTTGELFF

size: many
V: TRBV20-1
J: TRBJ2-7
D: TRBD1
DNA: TGCAGTGCTAGGACTTGGACAGGAGCCTACGAGCAGTACTTC
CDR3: CSARTWTGAYEQYF

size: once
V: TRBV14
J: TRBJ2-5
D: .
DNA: TGTGCCAGAGCAGGTAGTCTATCGGGGGTCCAGGAGACCCAGTACTTC
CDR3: CARAGSLSGVQETQYF

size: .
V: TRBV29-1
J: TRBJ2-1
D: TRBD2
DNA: TGCAGCATGGGAGGTGAAGCGGGAGGGCACGTCGGCAATGAGCAGTTCTTC
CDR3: CSMGGEAGGHVGNEQFF

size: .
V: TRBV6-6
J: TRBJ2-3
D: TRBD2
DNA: TGTGCCTGCATGCCTAGCGGGGGGGGCGATACGCAGTATTTT
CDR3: CACMPSGGGDTQYF

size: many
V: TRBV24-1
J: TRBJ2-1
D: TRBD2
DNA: TGTGCCACCAGTGACCCGGGACTAGCGGGAGAAAATGAGCAGTTCTTC
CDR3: CATSDPGLAGENEQFF

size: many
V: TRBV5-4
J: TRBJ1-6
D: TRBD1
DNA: TGTGCCAGCAGCCGACAGGGGGTCGATTCACCCCTCCACTTT
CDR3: CASSRQGVDSPLHF

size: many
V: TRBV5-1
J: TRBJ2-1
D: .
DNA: TGCGCCAGCAGCTTGGGTTCGCATCCCACCAATGAGCAGTTCTTC
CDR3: CASSLGSHPTNEQFF

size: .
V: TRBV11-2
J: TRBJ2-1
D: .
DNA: TGTGCTAGCAGCTCACGGCGGGGCTCCTACAGTGAGCAGTTCTTC
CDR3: CASSSRRGSYSEQFF

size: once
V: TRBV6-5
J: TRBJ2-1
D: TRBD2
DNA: TGTGCCAACAGTTACTCCGGGACTAGCGGGACGCACGAGCAGTTATTC
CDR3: CANSYSGTSGTHEQLF

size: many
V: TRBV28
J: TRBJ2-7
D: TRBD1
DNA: TGTGCCAGCAGACCACAGGGGAATTACGAGCAGTACTTC
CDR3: CASRPQGNYEQYF

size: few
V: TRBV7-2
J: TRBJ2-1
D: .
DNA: TGTGCCAGCAGCTTAGTTCTCTTTGAGCAGTTCTTC
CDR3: CASSLVLFEQFF

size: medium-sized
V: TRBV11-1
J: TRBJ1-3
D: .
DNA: TGTGCCAGCAGCCCGACAGGAAACACCATATATTTT
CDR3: CASSPTGNTIYF

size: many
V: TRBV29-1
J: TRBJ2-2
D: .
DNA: TGCAGCGTCGGACAGTCGAACACCGGGGAGCTGTTTTTT
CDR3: CSVGQSNTGELFF

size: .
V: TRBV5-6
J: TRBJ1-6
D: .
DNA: TGTGCTAGCAGTTCAAGGGACACTCAGGGTCCACCCCTCCACTTT
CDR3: CASSSRDTQGPPLHF